This TCR beta chain was recorded in a study of HIV-infected children after antiretroviral therapy interruption. The study, taken as a whole, reports: Naive CD4+ Gini coefficient rose by interruption end, suggesting clonal expansion.

In this sample, this clonotype turned up many times. Its antigen is not identified. RNA-based 3' RACE libraries used unique molecular identifiers. TCRdb called the 3' RACE reads again in MiXCR, with one record for every CDR3 protein. The repertoire holds 70,000 to 90,000 distinct CDR3 sequences, with 6.9% as singletons. The treatment: PENTA 11 planned treatment interruption arm or continuous ART arm. At least 24 weeks of at least three-drug ART, in children 2 to 15 years. Naive CD4+ CD45RA+ CD45RO- T cells were FACS-sorted from thawed PBMCs. This receptor was taken from a pool of human donors with HIV. This specimen consisted of CD45RA+ CD4+ T cells from PBMCs, pooled from several time points, obtained from a donor given antiretroviral therapy, either interrupted or continuous. The subset here: naive CD4+ CD45RA+ CD45RO- T cells.

The CDR3 region has the DNA TGCGCCAGCAGCTTGGAGCAGGGCAGGGATTCACCCCTCCACTTT. The encoded protein is CASSLEQGRDSPLHF. The chain joins TRBV5-1 to TRBJ1-6, with D possibly matching TRBD1 (5 bases). This CDR3 region has 15 residues. Germline V gene lookup returns CDR1 SGHRS and CDR2 YFSETQ. V was clipped by 0 bases and J by 8 bases, with 12 bases between them.